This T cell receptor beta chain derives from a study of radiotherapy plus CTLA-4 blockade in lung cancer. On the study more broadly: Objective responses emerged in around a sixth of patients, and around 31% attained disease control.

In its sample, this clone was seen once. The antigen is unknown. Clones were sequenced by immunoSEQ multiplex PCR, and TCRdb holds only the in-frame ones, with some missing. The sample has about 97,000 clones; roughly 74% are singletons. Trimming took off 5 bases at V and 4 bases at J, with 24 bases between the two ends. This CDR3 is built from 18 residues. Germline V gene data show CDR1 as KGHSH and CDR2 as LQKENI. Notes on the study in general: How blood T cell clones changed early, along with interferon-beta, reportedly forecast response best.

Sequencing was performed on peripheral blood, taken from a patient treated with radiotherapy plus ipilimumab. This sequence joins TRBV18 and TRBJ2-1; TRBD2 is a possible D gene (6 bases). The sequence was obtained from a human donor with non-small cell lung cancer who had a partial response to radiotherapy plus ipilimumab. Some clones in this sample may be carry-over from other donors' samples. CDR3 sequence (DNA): TGTGCCAGCTCAGTTGTCGCCTTCGTCGGGAGTAATTACAATGAGCAGTTCTTC. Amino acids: CASSVVAFVGSNYNEQFF. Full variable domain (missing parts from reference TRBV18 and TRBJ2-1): NAGVMQNPRHLVRRRGQEARLRCSPMKGHSHVYWYRQLPEEGLKFMVYLQKENIIDESGMPKERFSAEFPKEGPSILRIQQVVRGDSAAYFCASSVVAFVGSNYNEQFFGPGTRLTVL.